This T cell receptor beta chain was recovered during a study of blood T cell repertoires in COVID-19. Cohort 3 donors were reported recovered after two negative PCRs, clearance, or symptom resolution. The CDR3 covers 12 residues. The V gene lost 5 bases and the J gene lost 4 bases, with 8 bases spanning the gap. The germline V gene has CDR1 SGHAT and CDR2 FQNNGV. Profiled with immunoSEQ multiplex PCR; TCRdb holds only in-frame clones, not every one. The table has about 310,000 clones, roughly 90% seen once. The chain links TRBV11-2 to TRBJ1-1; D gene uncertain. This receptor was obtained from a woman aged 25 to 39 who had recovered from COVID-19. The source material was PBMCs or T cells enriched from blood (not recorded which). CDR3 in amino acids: CASSEILTEAFF. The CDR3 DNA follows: TGTGCCAGCAGCGAAATACTCACTGAAGCTTTCTTT.